This entry concerns a single T cell receptor beta chain. Antigen: not known. TEMRA cells were FACS-enriched and CD8+ and CD4+ T cells negatively isolated. CDR1 is SGHNT, CDR2 YENEEA, per germline. The CDR3 extends over 17 amino acids. V shed 5 bases and J 2 bases; nucleotides not matched to a gene: 12. This sample is part of a study of CD8 T cells in Susac syndrome. Study-level results: As the study acknowledged, the number of individuals in its TCR sequencing and HLA analysis was relatively small.

A quantity of 0.5 to 1 ug RNA underwent reverse transcription using random hexamers. A single record per CDR3 protein comes from TCRdb applying MiXCR to the immunoSEQ multiplex PCR reads. The sample lists 250,000 or so distinct CDR3 sequences; around 93% were seen once. V and J are TRBV11-3 and TRBJ2-5; 9 bases are shared with TRBD2. The material sequenced was CD4+ T cells from PBMCs. This sequence was found in a human donor with multiple sclerosis. This CDR3 reads CASSLVRLAGYQETQYF. The CDR3 nucleotides read TGTGCCAGCAGCCTCGTCCGTCTAGCGGGATATCAAGAGACCCAGTACTTC.